Listed here are 25 T cell receptor beta chains from one sample, sequenced in a study of T cell repertoires in cytomegalovirus infection (dated by TCRdb to the late 2010s). Sequencing relied on an Illumina HiSeq 1500. TCRdb ran its own pipeline on the public reads, namely fastp trimming at Q25 and MiXCR clone calling, and kept in-frame beta chains. Rows merge per CDR3 protein into single entries with the most common DNA and genes. This sample gives nearly 550,000 distinct CDR3 sequences in total; approximately 15% of them show up just once. The ten largest make up roughly a quarter of the sample. Material: CD8+ T cells from PBMCs. The receptor source for this set is a human donor in good health (CMV status not recorded). Some clones in this sample may be carry-over from other donors' samples.

V gene TRBV7-9 combines with J gene TRBJ1-1, with D possibly matching TRBD1 (6 bases). Germline CDR1 reads SEHNR; CDR2 reads FQNEAQ (reference sequence). This CDR3 contains 15 residues. V lost 0 bases and J lost 5, with 13 bases in between. In DNA, the CDR3 is TGTGCCAGCAGCTTAGCCTCAGGGGTAAAGACTGAAGCTTTCTTT. Protein product: CASSLASGVKTEAFF.

This clonotype was seen at least ten times. The V and J genes are TRBV27 and TRBJ1-2, with 9 nucleotides matching TRBD1. This CDR3 has 17 amino acids. The V gene end was trimmed by 8 bases and the J gene end by 4 bases; junction bases not matched to a gene: 17. Germline loops: CDR1 MNHEY, CDR2 SMNVEV (reference sequence). The CDR3: CASYYRGRALFVYGYTF. CDR3 DNA: TGTGCCAGCTATTACAGGGGGCGCGCCCTCTTCGTCTATGGCTACACCTTC.

The sample holds many counts of this clonotype. CDR3 amino acids: CASSPQAGQGIYGYTF. The CDR3 nucleotides are TGTGCCAGCAGTCCCCAAGCGGGACAGGGGATCTATGGCTACACCTTC. J is TRBJ1-2 and V is TRBV9; TRBD1 aligns across 10 bases. The ends lost 5 bases at V and 4 bases at J; junction bases unmatched: 11. Germline V gene data show CDR1 as SGDLS and CDR2 as YYNGEE. CDR3 size: 16 residues. The variable domain in full, completed from reference TRBV9 and TRBJ1-2, reads DSGVTQTPKHLITATGQRVTLRCSPRSGDLSVYWYQQSLDQGLQFLIQYYNGEERAKGNILERFSAQQFPDLHSELNLSSLELGDSALYFCASSPQAGQGIYGYTFGSGTRLTVV.

This clonotype appeared a few times. This chain uses TRBV6-1 with TRBJ1-5; D gene uncertain. The V end was cut by 1 base, the J end by 4 bases, with 11 bases between. The CDR3 loop spans 15 amino acids. Germline values: CDR1 MNHNS, CDR2 SASEGT. The CDR3 region has the DNA TGTGCCAGCAGTGAAGGATTTAAACGGAATCAGCCCCAGCATTTT. Protein sequence: CASSEGFKRNQPQHF.

This clonotype has a count of ten or more. The rearrangement joins TRBV7-8 to TRBJ2-1, with D perhaps assigned TRBD1 or TRBD2 (6 bases each). The germline V gene encodes CDR1 SGHVS and CDR2 FQNEAQ. The V end lost 2 bases, the J end lost 0 bases, and 14 bases lay between the germline ends. CDR3 size: 17 residues. This CDR3 reads CASSLPSGASSYNEQFF. Written as DNA, the CDR3 is TGTGCCAGCAGCTTACCTTCGGGGGCTAGCTCCTACAATGAGCAGTTCTTC.

The table lists this clonotype with a count of one. DNA for the CDR3: TGTGCCAGCAGCTTAGTAAGAGGTCACTCCTACGAGCAGTACTTC. Protein sequence: CASSLVRGHSYEQYF. The chain has TRBV7-4 and TRBJ2-7; D is unresolved. CDR3 length equals 15 residues. The germline gives CDR1 SGHVT, CDR2 SQSDAQ. The V end lost 1 base, the J end lost 0 bases, and 10 bases lay between the germline ends. The variable domain in full, completed from reference TRBV7-4 and TRBJ2-7, reads GAGVSQSPRYKVAKRGRDVALRCDSISGHVTLYWYRQTLGQGSEVLTYSQSDAQRDKSGRPSGRFSAERPERSVSTLKIQRTEQGDSAVYLCASSLVRGHSYEQYFGPGTRLTVT.

J is TRBJ1-2 and V is TRBV7-9, with a possible D match to TRBD1 (6 bases). The CDR3 spans 14 residues. Looked up from germline, CDR1 is SEHNR and CDR2 is FQNEAQ (reference sequence). V lost 5 bases, J lost 9 bases, and 19 bases lay in between. The CDR3 protein is CASSTVQGSNSYTF. DNA for the CDR3: TGTGCCAGCAGCACGGTGCAGGGGAGCAATAGCTACACCTTC.

The rearrangement joins TRBV2 to TRBJ1-5, with a weak D call TRBD1 (5 bases). The V gene's germline CDR1 is SNHLY and CDR2 FYNNEI. The ends were cut back, 6 bases at V and 4 bases at J, with 16 bases in the middle. The CDR3 runs to 15 residues. The DNA of the CDR3 is TGTGCCAGCAGCACTGGGACGGCCGCTAATCAGCCCCAGCATTTT. This gives the protein CASSTGTAANQPQHF.

This clonotype showed up many times. This sequence joins TRBV12-3 or TRBV12-4 and TRBJ2-7; a weak D match, TRBD2 (5 bases). With 5 bases removed from V and 2 bases from J, the gap between germline ends came to 7 bases. The CDR3 sequence is 12 residues long. The CDR3 nucleotides read TGTGCCAGCAGTGGGAGCGCCTACGAGCAGTACTTC. Its protein product is CASSGSAYEQYF.

The J gene is TRBJ2-3, the V gene TRBV19; D ambiguous. CDR1 and CDR2 (germline): LNHDA, SQIVND (reference sequence). V lost 10 bases and J 2 bases, leaving 16 bases between the germline ends. The CDR3 is 14 residues long. The CDR3 DNA sequence: TGTGCCACCCAAAAGGCTATTTACACAGATACGCAGTATTTT. Translating gives CATQKAIYTDTQYF.

A note on this clonotype: A read error may account for a junction end that differs from germline. The chain couples TRBV4-1 to TRBJ2-2, with TRBD2 matching 8 bases. Germline V gene lookup returns CDR1 MGHRA and CDR2 YSYEKL. CDR3 length equals 17 residues. In DNA form, the CDR3 reads TGTGCCAGCAGCCAAGATCTTAGCGGGGTCTACACCGGGGAGCTGTTTTTT. Residues: CASSQDLSGVYTGELFF.

This clonotype is a singleton in its sample. This chain connects TRBV23-1 to TRBJ1-5; possible D gene TRBD1, 5 bases. TRBV23-1 is labeled an ORF, and its function is uncertain. Trimming stripped 3 bases from V and 0 bases from J, with 12 bases between. The CDR3 has 16 residues. The chain's CDR3 is CASSQNGTDSNQPQHF. For the CDR3, the DNA is TGCGCCAGCAGTCAGAACGGGACGGATAGCAATCAGCCCCAGCATTTT.

This chain joins TRBV19 and TRBJ1-1, with D maybe TRBD1 (6 bases). Trimming took off 6 bases at V and 3 bases at J, with 14 bases between the two ends. Germline CDR1 and CDR2: LNHDA and SQIVND (reference sequence). This CDR3 spans 14 amino acids. The CDR3 loop reads CASSSSPGDTEAFF. In DNA form, the CDR3 reads TGTGCCAGTAGCTCCAGCCCAGGGGACACTGAAGCTTTCTTT.

Only a few counts were recorded for this clonotype. The V call is TRBV15, the J call TRBJ1-1; D remains ambiguous. The CDR3 totals 14 residues. Germline V CDR1 and CDR2: LNHNV, YYDKDF (reference sequence). The V gene lost 3 bases and the J gene lost 0 bases, with 8 bases spanning the gap. CDR3 DNA sequence: TGTGCCACCAGCAGTGGTAAGCTGAACACTGAAGCTTTCTTT. It translates to CATSSGKLNTEAFF.

In its sample, this clonotype was seen many times. This chain connects TRBV29-1 to TRBJ2-5; 8 nucleotides align to TRBD1. CDR1 is SQVTM and CDR2 is ANQGSEA in the germline V gene. Trimming took 5 bases from V and 1 from J; bases not matched to a gene: 9. This CDR3 region has 15 residues. This chain's CDR3 is CSVLIPGQVQETQYF. CDR3 DNA sequence: TGCAGCGTTCTTATTCCGGGACAGGTCCAAGAGACCCAGTACTTC.

To note about this clonotype: A much larger clone lies one base from this, so it may be a read error. V gene TRBV7-3 combines with J gene TRBJ2-1; D tentatively fits TRBD1 or TRBD2 (5 bases each). The CDR3 runs 13 residues. In germline, CDR1 is SGHTA, CDR2 FQGTGA. The CDR3 DNA is TGTGCCAGCAGCTTAACGGGGGTCAATGAGAAGTTCTTC. Its translation: CASSLTGVNEKFF.

In this sample, this clonotype turned up many times. The rearrangement links TRBV7-9 to TRBJ2-2, with TRBD2 matching 10 bases. The V segment lost 5 bases and the J segment 1 base; nucleotides outside the gene matches: 4. The CDR3 totals 16 residues. The germline gives CDR1 SEHNR, CDR2 FQNEAQ (reference sequence). DNA of the CDR3: TGTGCCAGCAGCCATAGCGGGGGGAAGAACACCGGGGAGCTGTTTTTT. This translates into CASSHSGGKNTGELFF.

To note about this clonotype: It may be a read error: a sequence one base away is much more abundant. The chain carries TRBV5-4 and TRBJ2-1, with a weak D call TRBD2 (6 bases). CDR3 length: 18 amino acids. Between the trimmed V and J ends, which lost 1 base and 3 bases, there was a span of 20 bases. Germline V lookup: CDR1 SGHNT, CDR2 YYREEE (reference sequence). CDR3 in amino acids: CASSLMSPAGHCYNEQFF. CDR3 bases: TGTGCCAGCAGCTTGATGTCTCCCGCGGGGCACTGCTACAATGAGCAGTTCTTC.

This clonotype was seen at least ten times. The chain employs TRBV7-9 and TRBJ1-1; D may be TRBD1 (6 bases). The V gene's germline CDR1 is SEHNR and CDR2 FQNEAQ (reference sequence). The CDR3 is 12 amino acids. Trimming took 9 bases from V and 1 from J, leaving 9 bases between them. The CDR3 DNA sequence: TGTGCCAGTAGGGGGGGGAACACTGAAGCTTTCTTT. Amino acid sequence: CASRGGNTEAFF.

The table lists this clonotype with many counts. The CDR3 coding sequence is TGTGCCACCAGCAGAGAGACTAGCGGGGGGCACCCCTCCTACAATGAGCAGTTCTTC. Translating gives CATSRETSGGHPSYNEQFF. The chain carries TRBV15 and TRBJ2-1, with 13 positions matching TRBD2. CDR3 size: 19 residues. The V and J ends lost 0 bases and 0 bases, in that order; junction bases with no gene match: 5. Germline CDR1 and CDR2: LNHNV and YYDKDF (reference sequence).

In this sample, this clonotype turned up many times. V is TRBV7-9 and J is TRBJ1-2, with D unclear. The CDR3 extends over 11 amino acids. Looked up from germline, CDR1 is SEHNR and CDR2 is FQNEAQ (reference sequence). Trimming took 5 bases from V and 6 from J, leaving 7 bases between them. The CDR3 here is CASSLDDGYTF. The CDR3 nucleotides are TGTGCCAGCAGCCTCGATGATGGCTACACCTTC.

In DNA form, the CDR3 reads TGTGCCAGCAGCCAAGTAGCGGGAGCCGTCTACGAGCAGTACTTC. This codes for CASSQVAGAVYEQYF. This chain links TRBV3-1 with TRBJ2-7; 9 nucleotides align to TRBD2. Germline trimming cut 1 base from V and 3 bases from J; bases unmatched to any gene: 4. The CDR3 loop spans 15 amino acids. Germline lookup yields CDR1 LGHDT and CDR2 YNNKEL (reference sequence).

This clonotype was detected a few times. The rearrangement joins TRBV5-6 to TRBJ2-7; D is ambiguous. V was trimmed by 1 base and J by 3 bases, leaving 5 bases between them. CDR3 length: 12 amino acids. Germline V gene lookup returns CDR1 SGHDT and CDR2 YYEEEE. CDR3 sequence reads: CASSLMNYEQYF. The CDR3 nucleotides read TGTGCCAGCAGCTTGATGAACTACGAGCAGTACTTC.

The chain recombines TRBV5-5 with TRBJ2-7; maybe TRBD1 (5 bases). This CDR3 has 14 residues. V lost 4 bases, J lost 4 bases, and 15 bases lay in between. Germline CDR1 reads SGHKS; CDR2 reads YYEKEE (reference sequence). CDR3 DNA: TGTGCCAGCAGCCCCCGCCCAGGGCTATACGAGCAGTACTTC. Translated, it gives CASSPRPGLYEQYF.

This clonotype has just a few counts. Just one base apart from a much larger clone, this may be a read error. The missing conserved phenylalanine or tryptophan at the end of this CDR3 makes a read error likely. The chain combines TRBV11-2 with TRBJ2-4; TRBD2 matches at 11 bases. The V gene end was trimmed by 5 bases and the J gene end by 3 bases; junction bases not matched to a gene: 6. CDR1 is SGHAT, CDR2 FQNNGV, per germline. This CDR3 is 16 amino acids long. In nucleotides, the CDR3 is TGTGCCAGCAGCGGGACTAGCGGTTACGTCAAAAACATTCAGTACTTA. This sequence encodes CASSGTSGYVKNIQYL.